One sample yielded the 27 T cell receptor beta chains listed below, sequenced in a study of CD4 T cells in relation to SARS-CoV-2 and coronaviruses. Before the COVID-19 pandemic, during about 2011-2019, CD4+ T cells were taken from unexposed donors. Isolation of CD4+ T cells took place after about eleven days in culture. The data were produced by immunoSEQ multiplex PCR, yet TCRdb's version contains in-frame clones alone and is incomplete. In the table there are 20,000 to 25,000 clones, 74% of which are singletons. These receptors lack a known antigen. The sequencing sample was made of CD4+ T cells from PBMCs, cultured in vitro. The receptors come from a human donor in good health.

This clone counts as medium-sized. This chain joins TRBV7-6 and TRBJ2-3, with D perhaps matching TRBD2 (5 bases). The CDR3 is 15 residues long. Trimming pared 1 base from V and 5 bases from J, leaving 13 bases between. Germline CDR1 and CDR2: SGHVS and FNYEAQ. CDR3 in DNA: TGTGCCAGCAGCTTAGTTGCGGGCTCAGGAGATACGCAGTATTTT. Protein: CASSLVAGSGDTQYF.

In its sample, this clone is medium-sized. The chain links TRBV7-3 to TRBJ2-7; D possibly uses TRBD1 or TRBD2 (5 bases each). Germline loops: CDR1 SGHTA, CDR2 FQGTGA. The CDR3 loop spans 13 amino acids. The V and J ends lost 5 bases and 4 bases respectively, with 12 bases between them. The CDR3: CASSPFGAYEQYF. CDR3 nucleotides: TGTGCCAGCAGCCCTTTCGGGGCATACGAGCAGTACTTC. The full variable domain, completed using reference TRBV7-3 and TRBJ2-7, is GAGVSQTPSNKVTEKGKYVELRCDPISGHTALYWYRQSLGQGPEFLIYFQGTGAADDSGLPNDRFFAVRPEGSVSTLKIQRTERGDSAVYLCASSPFGAYEQYFGPGTRLTVT.

The rearrangement joins TRBV28 to TRBJ2-1, with 9 positions matching TRBD2. V was pared by 2 bases and J by 0 bases, with 2 bases of the junction left unmatched. CDR1 is MDHEN and CDR2 is SYDVKM in the germline V gene. The CDR3 length is 16 residues. CDR3 region: CASSLPSGISYNEQFF. Written as DNA, the CDR3 is TGTGCCAGCAGTTTACCTAGCGGGATCTCCTACAATGAGCAGTTCTTC. Drawing the rest from reference TRBV28 and TRBJ2-1, the complete variable domain is DVKVTQSSRYLVKRTGEKVFLECVQDMDHENMFWYRQDPGLGLRLIYFSYDVKMKEKGDIPEGYSVSREKKERFSLILESASTNQTSMYLCASSLPSGISYNEQFFGPGTRLTVL.

This clone was seen more than once but under ten times. The chain carries TRBV19 and TRBJ1-1; D possibly corresponds to TRBD1 (6 bases). The V and J ends lost 7 bases and 1 base respectively, with 16 bases between them. Germline CDR1 and CDR2: LNHDA and SQIVND (reference sequence). This CDR3 region has 15 residues. The CDR3 sequence is CASNPSPGENTEAFF. For the CDR3, the DNA is TGTGCCAGTAACCCCTCACCAGGGGAGAACACTGAAGCTTTCTTT.

The rearrangement links TRBV12-3 or TRBV12-4 to TRBJ2-7; no clear D gene. V lost 6 bases and J lost 3, with 9 bases in between. CDR3 length: 12 residues. CDR3 sequence: CASSQWDYEQYF. In nucleotides, the CDR3 is TGTGCCAGCAGCCAATGGGACTACGAGCAGTACTTC.

This clone came up a few times. This chain uses TRBV30 with TRBJ1-1; no firm D call. The CDR3 runs 14 residues. V lost 2 bases and J lost 0, with 10 bases in between. The germline CDR1 and CDR2 sequences are GTSNPN and SVGIG (reference sequence). CDR3 sequence: CAWSSVGMNTEAFF. The CDR3 nucleotides are TGTGCCTGGAGTTCGGTGGGAATGAACACTGAAGCTTTCTTT.

The chain joins TRBV2 to TRBJ1-2; D is unresolved. CDR3 length equals 15 residues. The V end lost 3 bases, the J end lost 8 bases, and 19 bases lay between the germline ends. The germline V gene encodes CDR1 SNHLY and CDR2 FYNNEI. The CDR3 sequence is CASSDRGRVAWGYTF. CDR3 nucleotide sequence: TGTGCCAGCAGTGATCGTGGTAGAGTCGCATGGGGCTACACCTTC.

CDR3 loop: CASSLLSESGYGYTF. Written as DNA, the CDR3 is TGTGCCAGCAGTTTATTGTCGGAGAGTGGCTATGGCTACACCTTC. This rearrangement joins TRBV28 to TRBJ1-2, with D unclear. Germline V gives CDR1 MDHEN, CDR2 SYDVKM. Trimming removed 1 base from V and 4 bases from J, with 13 bases in between. CDR3 length: 15 residues.

This clone was detected a few times. CDR3 in DNA: TGCGCCAGCAGCTTGAATGGACGTTCAAGCACAGATACGCAGTATTTT. Protein: CASSLNGRSSTDTQYF. This chain links TRBV5-1 with TRBJ2-3; no reliable D call. The CDR3 spans 16 residues. CDR1 SGHRS and CDR2 YFSETQ come from the germline V gene. Trimming took 1 base from V and 0 from J, leaving 12 bases between them.

The rearrangement links TRBV9 to TRBJ2-6, with D possibly TRBD2 on 6 matching bases. Trimming removed 4 bases at V and 4 bases at J, with 12 bases between. Germline CDR1 SGDLS, CDR2 YYNGEE. The CDR3 runs to 15 residues. CDR3 nucleotide sequence: TGTGCCAGCAGCCTGGAGGGGCCCGGGGCCAACGTCCTGACTTTC. This codes for CASSLEGPGANVLTF.

This clone occurred a few times. The chain recombines TRBV15 with TRBJ2-2; D remains ambiguous. Germline CDR1 and CDR2: LNHNV and YYDKDF (reference sequence). V lost 0 bases and J 2 bases, leaving 13 bases between the germline ends. The CDR3 loop spans 17 amino acids. The CDR3 here is CATSREPYLTNTGELFF. The CDR3 nucleotides are TGTGCCACCAGCAGAGAACCCTACCTGACCAACACCGGGGAGCTGTTTTTT.

This sequence joins TRBV5-5 and TRBJ1-2; D not certain. Trimming left V 4 bases short and J 1 base short, with 14 bases between. CDR3 length: 15 residues. CDR1 is SGHKS and CDR2 is YYEKEE in the germline V gene (reference sequence). CDR3 nucleotides: TGTGCCAGCAGCCGCCAGCCCGGGGATAACTATGGCTACACCTTC. Amino acid sequence: CASSRQPGDNYGYTF.

The V gene is TRBV5-1, the J gene TRBJ2-7; 8 bases are a match to TRBD2. The CDR3 is made up of 15 amino acids. Germline V gene lookup returns CDR1 SGHRS and CDR2 YFSETQ. V lost 1 base, J lost 5 bases, and 8 bases stayed unmatched. The DNA for the CDR3 is TGCGCCAGCAGCTTGAGGCTAGCGGGCTTCCACGAGCAGTACTTC. It encodes CASSLRLAGFHEQYF.

V usage is TRBV7-9 and J usage is TRBJ1-1, with 7 bases fitting TRBD1. The CDR3 covers 13 residues. Germline-derived CDR1 and CDR2 are SEHNR and FQNEAQ (reference sequence). After removal of 2 bases from V and 6 bases from J, the junction contained 3 bases not matched to a gene. CDR3 amino acids: CASSLRQGAEAFF. CDR3 in DNA: TGTGCCAGCAGCTTAAGGCAGGGGGCTGAAGCTTTCTTT.

This CDR3 is CATSDSSGSSSYNEQFF. DNA of the CDR3: TGTGCCACCAGTGATTCTAGCGGTTCGAGCTCCTACAATGAGCAGTTCTTC. This chain uses TRBV24-1 with TRBJ2-1, with TRBD2 matching 7 bases. Unmatched junction bases numbered 6, after V lost 2 bases and J lost 0 bases. This CDR3 is 17 amino acids long. Germline CDR1 KGHDR, CDR2 SFDVKD.

This clone is a singleton in its sample. The gene calls are TRBV7-2 and TRBJ1-1, with 8 bases matching TRBD1. V lost 2 bases, J lost 5 bases, and 4 bases stayed unmatched. CDR3 size: 14 residues. The germline CDR1 and CDR2 sequences are SGHTA and FQGNSA. The CDR3 bases are TGTGCCAGCAGCTTACAGGGGGCCCGGACTGAAGCTTTCTTT. Protein: CASSLQGARTEAFF.

V is TRBV3-1 (or the pseudogene TRBV3-2) and J is TRBJ2-7; no definite D call. Per germline, CDR1 LGHDT and CDR2 YNNKEL (reference sequence). The V and J ends lost 2 bases and 3 bases respectively, with 11 bases between them. The CDR3 extends over 14 amino acids. Here the CDR3 DNA reads TGTGCCAGCAGCCAACTGAGTAACTACTACGAGCAGTACTTC. Encoded protein: CASSQLSNYYEQYF.

Only one count was recorded for this clone. The chain is built from TRBV10-3 and TRBJ2-7, with 7 positions matching TRBD1. Losses at the gene ends were 2 bases for V and 4 bases for J; bases not matched to a gene: 5. The CDR3 has 14 residues. Germline V gene sequence: CDR1 ENHRY, CDR2 SYGVKD. The CDR3 nucleotides read TGTGCCATCAGTGAGAAGGGGGCACTTTACGAGCAGTACTTC. Translating it yields CAISEKGALYEQYF.

The chain uses TRBV4-1 and TRBJ1-1; TRBD1 agrees at 7 bases. The V segment lost 6 bases and the J segment 4 bases; nucleotides outside the gene matches: 11. The length of the CDR3 is 15 residues. The germline gives CDR1 MGHRA, CDR2 YSYEKL. The CDR3 region is CASSLRQQGSTEAFF. The CDR3 DNA is TGCGCCAGCAGTCTACGACAACAGGGGTCCACTGAAGCTTTCTTT.

The gene calls are TRBV6-6 and TRBJ2-5; perhaps TRBD1 as D (5 bases). Germline CDR1 reads MNHNY; CDR2 reads SVGAGI (reference sequence). CDR3 length: 13 residues. With 6 bases removed from V and 2 bases from J, the gap between germline ends came to 10 bases. The CDR3 DNA reads TGTGCCAGCAGGAAGACAGTTCAAGAGACCCAGTACTTC. This encodes CASRKTVQETQYF.

This clone turned up a few times. The chain links TRBV5-5 to TRBJ2-7; D perhaps matches TRBD1 (6 bases). Germline V CDR1 and CDR2: SGHKS, YYEKEE (reference sequence). The germline V and J ends were trimmed by 0 bases and 2 bases, with 9 bases remaining between them. The CDR3 loop spans 14 amino acids. The CDR3 DNA follows: TGTGCCAGCAGCTTGGGGGGACAAGCCTACGAGCAGTACTTC. Residues: CASSLGGQAYEQYF.

The chain combines TRBV5-6 with TRBJ1-1; 9 bases match TRBD1. Losses at the gene ends were 0 bases for V and 4 bases for J; bases not matched to a gene: 10. The CDR3 runs 17 residues. Germline V gene data show CDR1 as SGHDT and CDR2 as YYEEEE. The CDR3 here is CASSLVNRGRWGTEAFF. The CDR3, as DNA: TGTGCCAGCAGCTTGGTAAACAGGGGGCGTTGGGGCACTGAAGCTTTCTTT.

The rearrangement uses TRBV4-1 and TRBJ1-2; no reliable D call. Between the trimmed V and J ends, which lost 0 bases and 5 bases, there was a span of 7 bases. Germline V CDR1 and CDR2: MGHRA, YSYEKL. This CDR3 region has 13 residues. In DNA, the CDR3 is TGCGCCAGCAGCCAAGATCGACGATATGGCTACACCTTC. It translates to CASSQDRRYGYTF.

This clone was recorded a few times. The chain carries TRBV4-2 and TRBJ2-2, with TRBD2 matching 9 bases. The V segment lost 1 base and the J segment 5 bases; nucleotides outside the gene matches: 8. Germline CDR1 reads LGHNA; CDR2 reads YNFKEQ. This CDR3 has 17 residues. CDR3 residues: CASSQGGLAGWTGELFF. The CDR3 nucleotides read TGTGCCAGCAGCCAAGGGGGCCTAGCGGGATGGACCGGGGAGCTGTTTTTT.

The J gene is TRBJ2-1, the V gene TRBV18, with D perhaps assigned TRBD1 or TRBD2 (5 bases each). V was trimmed by 7 bases and J by 9 bases, leaving 22 bases between them. This CDR3 has 15 residues. Germline V lookup: CDR1 KGHSH, CDR2 LQKENI. The CDR3 reads CASYPGTEKRGEQFF. CDR3 in DNA: TGTGCCAGCTACCCCGGGACGGAAAAAAGGGGTGAGCAGTTCTTC.

This clone was seen a single time. The CDR3 loop is CASSQTTSFHEQYF. CDR3 nucleotides: TGTGCCAGCAGCCAAACGACTAGTTTCCACGAGCAGTACTTC. This rearrangement joins TRBV3-1 (or the pseudogene TRBV3-2) to TRBJ2-7; TRBD2 might be the D (6 bases). Trimming cost V 2 bases and J 5 bases, with 13 bases left between them. There are 14 residues in the CDR3. Germline values: CDR1 LGHDT, CDR2 YNNKEL (reference sequence).

CDR3 in DNA: TGTGCCAGCAGTGATGGCATGAGTTCACCCCTCCACTTT. The encoded protein is CASSDGMSSPLHF. The V gene is TRBV6-1, the J gene TRBJ1-6; D call uncertain. Per germline, CDR1 MNHNS and CDR2 SASEGT. V lost 3 bases and J 9 bases, leaving 9 bases between the germline ends. CDR3 length equals 13 residues.